This T cell receptor beta chain is drawn from a study of blood T cell repertoires in COVID-19. The authors' processing: Amplification from reference gene primers served as the basis for estimated nucleated cell counts. Profiled with immunoSEQ multiplex PCR; TCRdb holds only in-frame clones, not every one. V and J calls and clone size follow that table, whereas D and trimming were derived from the DNA. The sample carries about 140,000 clones, roughly 79% recorded once. Per the germline V gene, CDR1 is MNHEY and CDR2 is SMNVEV (reference sequence). The CDR3 consists of 15 residues. Trimming left V 3 bases short and J 1 base short, with 9 bases between.

This receptor was obtained from a human donor in a cohort sampled during active COVID-19. The rearrangement uses TRBV27 and TRBJ2-2; D gene uncertain. The sequenced material came from peripheral blood. The CDR3 DNA is TGTGCCAGCAGTTTGGGCAGCCTGAACACCGGGGAGCTGTTTTTT. This encodes CASSLGSLNTGELFF.